This T cell receptor (beta chain) was recovered during a study of cytomegalovirus exposure and HLA in healthy donors. Study-wide points: Reportedly, TCR beta sequences accurately predicted HLA-A and HLA-B alleles in most subjects. On later analysis, the bulk of CMV-associated TCR beta chains appeared to be HLA-restricted. Most TCR sequences were uncommon, yet certain public TCRs appeared in many donors.

To note about this clone: The antigen remains undetermined.

Both 60 Vbeta primers and 13 Jbeta primers went into the PCR. Profiling relied on immunoSEQ multiplex PCR, and the TCRdb table lists in-frame clones only, not all of them. The sample contains about 200,000 clones, over 75% of which appear only once. The germline V gene encodes CDR1 SGHRS and CDR2 YFSETQ. The CDR3 extends over 14 amino acids. V was clipped by 4 bases and J by 6 bases; unmatched bases: 6. This receptor was obtained from a woman aged 30 to 39 in good health and CMV-seronegative. The sequencing sample was made of PBMCs. This sequence joins TRBV5-1 and TRBJ2-1; 8 bases map to TRBD1. CDR3 sequence reads: CASSKGQGPNEQFF. CDR3 nucleotides: TGCGCCAGCAGCAAAGGACAGGGCCCCAATGAGCAGTTCTTC. Full variable domain (rest looked up from reference TRBV5-1 and TRBJ2-1): KAGVTQTPRYLIKTRGQQVTLSCSPISGHRSVSWYQQTPGQGLQFLFEYFSETQRNKGNFPGRFSGRQFSNSRSEMNVSTLELGDSALYLCASSKGQGPNEQFFGPGTRLTVL.